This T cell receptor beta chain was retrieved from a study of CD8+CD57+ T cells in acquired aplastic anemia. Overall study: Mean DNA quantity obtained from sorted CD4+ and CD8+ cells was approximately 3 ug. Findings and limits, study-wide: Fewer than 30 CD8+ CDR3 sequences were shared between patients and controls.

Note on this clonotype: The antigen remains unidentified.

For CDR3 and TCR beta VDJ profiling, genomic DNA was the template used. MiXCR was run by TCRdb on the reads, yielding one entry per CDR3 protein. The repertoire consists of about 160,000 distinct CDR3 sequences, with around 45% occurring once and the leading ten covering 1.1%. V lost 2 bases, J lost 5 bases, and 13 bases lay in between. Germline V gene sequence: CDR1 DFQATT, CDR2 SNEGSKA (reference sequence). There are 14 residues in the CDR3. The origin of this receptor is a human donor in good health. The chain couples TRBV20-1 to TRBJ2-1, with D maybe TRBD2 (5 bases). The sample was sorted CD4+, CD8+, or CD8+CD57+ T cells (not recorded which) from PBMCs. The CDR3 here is CSARSVASDNEQFF. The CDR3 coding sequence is TGCAGTGCTAGATCGGTAGCGTCGGACAATGAGCAGTTCTTC.